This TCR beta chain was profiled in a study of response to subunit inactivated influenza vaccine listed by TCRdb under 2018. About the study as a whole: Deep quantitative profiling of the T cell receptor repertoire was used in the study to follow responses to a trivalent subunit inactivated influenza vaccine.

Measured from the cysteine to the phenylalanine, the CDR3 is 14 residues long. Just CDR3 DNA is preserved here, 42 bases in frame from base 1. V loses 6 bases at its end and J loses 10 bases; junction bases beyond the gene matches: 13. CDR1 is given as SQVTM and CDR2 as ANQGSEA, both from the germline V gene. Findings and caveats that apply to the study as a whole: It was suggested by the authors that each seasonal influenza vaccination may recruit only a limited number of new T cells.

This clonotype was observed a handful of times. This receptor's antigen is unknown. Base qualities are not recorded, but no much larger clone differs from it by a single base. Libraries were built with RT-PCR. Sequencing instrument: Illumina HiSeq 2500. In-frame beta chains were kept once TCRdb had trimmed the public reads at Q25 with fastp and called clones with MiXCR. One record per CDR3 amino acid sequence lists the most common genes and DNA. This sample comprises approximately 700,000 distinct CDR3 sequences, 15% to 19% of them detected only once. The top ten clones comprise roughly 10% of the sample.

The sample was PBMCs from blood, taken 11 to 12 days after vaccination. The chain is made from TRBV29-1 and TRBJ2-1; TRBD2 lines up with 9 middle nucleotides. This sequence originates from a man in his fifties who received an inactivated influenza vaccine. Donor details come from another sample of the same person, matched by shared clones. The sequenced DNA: TGCAGCGTACAGACTAGCGGAGAGGGCGACGAGCAGTTCTTC. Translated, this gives CSVQTSGEGDEQFF.